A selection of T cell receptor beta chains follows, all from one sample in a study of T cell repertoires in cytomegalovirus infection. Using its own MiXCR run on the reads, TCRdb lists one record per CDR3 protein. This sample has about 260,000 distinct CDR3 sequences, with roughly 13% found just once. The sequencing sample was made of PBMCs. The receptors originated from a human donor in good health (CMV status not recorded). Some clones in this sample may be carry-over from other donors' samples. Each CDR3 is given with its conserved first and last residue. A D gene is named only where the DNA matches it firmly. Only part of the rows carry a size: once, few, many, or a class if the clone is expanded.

CDR3 DNA: TGTGCCAGCAGTTACTCGACGATTCTGCAGCCCTCCTACGAGCAGTACTTC
CDR3 protein: CASSYSTILQPSYEQYF
V gene: TRBV6-2/TRBV6-3
D gene: -
J gene: TRBJ2-7
clone size: -

CDR3 DNA: TGTGCCAGCAGCATAACAGGGGTTGAGCAGTACTTC
CDR3 protein: CASSITGVEQYF
V gene: TRBV7-9
D gene: TRBD1
J gene: TRBJ2-7
clone size: many

CDR3 DNA: TGCAGTGCTAGAGATCGGGTTTTGGGGGGAAACACTGAAGCTTTCTTT
CDR3 protein: CSARDRVLGGNTEAFF
V gene: TRBV20-1
D gene: -
J gene: TRBJ1-1
clone size: few

CDR3 DNA: TGTGCCAGTAGGGGACTAGCGGGGGCGAGCTCCTACAATGAGCAGTTCTTC
CDR3 protein: CASRGLAGASSYNEQFF
V gene: TRBV19
D gene: TRBD2
J gene: TRBJ2-1
clone size: few

CDR3 DNA: TGTGCCAGCAGCCCCTGGGGGATCACAGATACGCAGTATTTT
CDR3 protein: CASSPWGITDTQYF
V gene: TRBV7-2
D gene: -
J gene: TRBJ2-3
clone size: many

CDR3 DNA: TGTGCCAGCAGACCTCAGGGTTGGGAAGCTTTCTTT
CDR3 protein: CASRPQGWEAFF
V gene: TRBV12-3/TRBV12-4
D gene: -
J gene: TRBJ1-1
clone size: many

CDR3 DNA: TGCAGCGTCCTCGGGACTAGCGGGACCTCCTACGAGCAGTACTTC
CDR3 protein: CSVLGTSGTSYEQYF
V gene: TRBV29-1
D gene: TRBD2
J gene: TRBJ2-7
clone size: -

CDR3 DNA: TGTGCCAGCAGCCCACCCGACAGGGTTCGGGACGAGCAGTACTTC
CDR3 protein: CASSPPDRVRDEQYF
V gene: TRBV7-9
D gene: TRBD1
J gene: TRBJ2-7
clone size: many

CDR3 DNA: TGTGCCAGCAGCTTAACAGGACAGGGGGGTCAGCCCCAGCATTTT
CDR3 protein: CASSLTGQGGQPQHF
V gene: TRBV7-2
D gene: TRBD1
J gene: TRBJ1-5
clone size: many

CDR3 DNA: TGTGCCAGCAGCGTTTTAGCGGGAGGCGACAATGAGCAGTTCTTC
CDR3 protein: CASSVLAGGDNEQFF
V gene: TRBV9
D gene: TRBD2
J gene: TRBJ2-1
clone size: few

CDR3 DNA: TGTGCCAGCAGTGAACACGCGGGGCAACCCACAGATACGCAGTATTTT
CDR3 protein: CASSEHAGQPTDTQYF
V gene: TRBV2
D gene: -
J gene: TRBJ2-3
clone size: many

CDR3 DNA: TGCAGTGCTAGAGTACCGGGAGGACGACAGCCCCAGCATTTT
CDR3 protein: CSARVPGGRQPQHF
V gene: TRBV20-1
D gene: -
J gene: TRBJ1-5
clone size: -

CDR3 DNA: TGTGCCAGCAGCCAGCGGGGGGACAATCAGCCCCAGCATTTT
CDR3 protein: CASSQRGDNQPQHF
V gene: TRBV3-1
D gene: -
J gene: TRBJ1-5
clone size: -

CDR3 DNA: TGTGCCAGCAGTTACTCGTGGGCGCAGCCCCAGCATTTT
CDR3 protein: CASSYSWAQPQHF
V gene: TRBV6-2/TRBV6-3
D gene: -
J gene: TRBJ1-5
clone size: many

CDR3 DNA: TGTGCCAGCAGCTCCGGGGGCACAGATACGCAGTATTTT
CDR3 protein: CASSSGGTDTQYF
V gene: TRBV7-2
D gene: -
J gene: TRBJ2-3
clone size: many

CDR3 DNA: TGTGCCAGTAGTCTCCGACAGGGATGGCAAGAGACCCAGTACTTC
CDR3 protein: CASSLRQGWQETQYF
V gene: TRBV19
D gene: TRBD1
J gene: TRBJ2-5
clone size: -

CDR3 DNA: TGTGCCAGCAGCTTGGGGCCCAGTACCCAAGAGACCCAGTACTTC
CDR3 protein: CASSLGPSTQETQYF
V gene: TRBV5-6
D gene: -
J gene: TRBJ2-5
clone size: -

CDR3 DNA: TGCAGCGTTGAGACGGGTGCAGATACGCAGTATTTT
CDR3 protein: CSVETGADTQYF
V gene: TRBV29-1
D gene: -
J gene: TRBJ2-3
clone size: -

CDR3 DNA: TGTGCCAGCAGCTTTAGGCTTACATACGAGCAGTACTTC
CDR3 protein: CASSFRLTYEQYF
V gene: TRBV7-2
D gene: -
J gene: TRBJ2-7
clone size: many

CDR3 DNA: TGTGCCAGTAGTGTCACGTCTAGGAGCACTGAAGCTTTCTTT
CDR3 protein: CASSVTSRSTEAFF
V gene: TRBV19
D gene: -
J gene: TRBJ1-1
clone size: few

CDR3 DNA: TGTGCCAGCAGCCACGGGGGTTGGGGCGCGCCTGGCGAGCAGTACTTC
CDR3 protein: CASSHGGWGAPGEQYF
V gene: TRBV11-2
D gene: -
J gene: TRBJ2-7
clone size: few

CDR3 DNA: TGTGCCAGCAGCTTAGGGTGGGGCAGGGGATATACTGAAGCTTTCTTT
CDR3 protein: CASSLGWGRGYTEAFF
V gene: TRBV7-2
D gene: -
J gene: TRBJ1-1
clone size: many

CDR3 DNA: TGTGCCAGCAGGCGGACAGGGTTAACAGATACGCAGTATTTT
CDR3 protein: CASRRTGLTDTQYF
V gene: TRBV6-5
D gene: TRBD1
J gene: TRBJ2-3
clone size: many

CDR3 DNA: TGTGCCAGTAGTTCGCCAGGGGGGCTAAAGACCCAGTACTTC
CDR3 protein: CASSSPGGLKTQYF
V gene: TRBV19
D gene: -
J gene: TRBJ2-5
clone size: few

CDR3 DNA: TGCAGCGTTGCTGCGGGGAGCTCTGGAAACACCATATATTTT
CDR3 protein: CSVAAGSSGNTIYF
V gene: TRBV29-1
D gene: -
J gene: TRBJ1-3
clone size: few

CDR3 DNA: TGTGCCAGCAGCCTAAGGGGGCAGACCTACGAGCAGTACTTC
CDR3 protein: CASSLRGQTYEQYF
V gene: TRBV7-2
D gene: TRBD1
J gene: TRBJ2-7
clone size: many

CDR3 DNA: TGTGCCAGCAGTTATAGAACTGACTACGAGCAGTACTTC
CDR3 protein: CASSYRTDYEQYF
V gene: TRBV6-5
D gene: -
J gene: TRBJ2-7
clone size: -

CDR3 DNA: TGTGCCAGCAGCTCGACTAGCGGGGGTGTCGATACGCAGTATTTT
CDR3 protein: CASSSTSGGVDTQYF
V gene: TRBV7-9
D gene: TRBD2
J gene: TRBJ2-3
clone size: -

CDR3 DNA: TGTGCCAGCAGTTTAGGGGGAGCCGGGAACACTGAAGCTTTCTTT
CDR3 protein: CASSLGGAGNTEAFF
V gene: TRBV12-3/TRBV12-4
D gene: -
J gene: TRBJ1-1
clone size: few

CDR3 DNA: TGTGCCAGCAGTTTTCGGACAGCCCGCTTTTGGACTGAAGCTTTCTTT
CDR3 protein: CASSFRTARFWTEAFF
V gene: TRBV6-5
D gene: -
J gene: TRBJ1-1
clone size: -